This is a list of T cell receptor beta chains from one sample in a study of regulatory T cells in long-lasting Graves disease. TCRdb passed the multiplex PCR reads through MiXCR, listing each CDR3 protein once. Among 200,000 to 250,000 distinct CDR3 sequences listed, roughly 19% were seen once. These data also formed part of another study, on T cells in Graves' hyperthyroidism and ophthalmopathy.

The source material was peripheral blood mononuclear cells (PBMCs), sampled at new diagnosis, from a patient treated with antithyroid drugs. The receptors here all came from a woman younger than 45 with Graves disease. Each CDR3 is given with its conserved first and last residue. Fields, in order: D gene, V gene, J gene, clone size, CDR3 protein, CDR3 DNA. A D gene is named only where the DNA matches it firmly. A clone size is listed for some rows: how often the clone was seen (once, few, many), or a class if it is expanded.

d_call: NA
v_call: TRBV6-1
j_call: TRBJ1-5
clone_size: many
cdr3_aa: CASSAKGIGVQPQHF
cdr3_nt: TGTGCCAGCAGCGCCAAGGGGATAGGGGTACAGCCCCAGCATTTT

d_call: TRBD2
v_call: TRBV11-2
j_call: TRBJ2-2
clone_size: many
cdr3_aa: CASSSLAGGRRTGELFF
cdr3_nt: TGTGCCAGCAGCTCCCTAGCGGGAGGGCGGCGCACCGGGGAGCTGTTTTTT

d_call: NA
v_call: TRBV5-4
j_call: TRBJ1-2
clone_size: few
cdr3_aa: CASSSSRGSNYGYTF
cdr3_nt: TGTGCCAGCAGCTCGAGCCGGGGGAGCAACTATGGCTACACCTTC

d_call: TRBD1
v_call: TRBV9
j_call: TRBJ1-2
clone_size: many
cdr3_aa: CASSAGQGSGYTF
cdr3_nt: TGTGCCAGCAGCGCGGGACAGGGTAGTGGCTACACCTTC

d_call: NA
v_call: TRBV20-1
j_call: TRBJ2-3
clone_size: many
cdr3_aa: CSARLVVFDTQYF
cdr3_nt: TGCAGTGCTCGACTAGTAGTATTCGATACGCAGTATTTT

d_call: TRBD1
v_call: TRBV19
j_call: TRBJ1-2
clone_size: NA
cdr3_aa: CASSMDRDVYTF
cdr3_nt: TGTGCCAGTAGTATGGACAGGGACGTATACACCTTC

d_call: NA
v_call: TRBV7-8
j_call: TRBJ1-2
clone_size: many
cdr3_aa: CASSLNREYGYTF
cdr3_nt: TGTGCCAGCAGCTTAAACAGGGAATATGGCTACACCTTC

d_call: TRBD1
v_call: TRBV20-1
j_call: TRBJ2-7
clone_size: many
cdr3_aa: CSATWSGGDEQYF
cdr3_nt: TGCAGTGCCACCTGGTCAGGGGGCGACGAGCAGTACTTC

d_call: TRBD1
v_call: TRBV2
j_call: TRBJ1-2
clone_size: NA
cdr3_aa: CASTMGQGLGDTF
cdr3_nt: TGTGCCAGCACCATGGGACAGGGGCTTGGCGACACCTTC

d_call: TRBD2
v_call: TRBV28
j_call: TRBJ2-4
clone_size: many
cdr3_aa: CASSPLAGEAKNIQYF
cdr3_nt: TGTGCCAGCAGTCCACTAGCGGGGGAAGCCAAAAACATTCAGTACTTC

d_call: TRBD1
v_call: TRBV5-1
j_call: TRBJ1-5
clone_size: NA
cdr3_aa: CASSLDGQEANQPQHF
cdr3_nt: TGCGCCAGCAGCTTGGATGGACAGGAGGCGAACCAGCCCCAGCATTTT

d_call: NA
v_call: TRBV2
j_call: TRBJ1-1
clone_size: many
cdr3_aa: CASSESRSRGPNTEAFF
cdr3_nt: TGTGCCAGCAGTGAAAGTCGCTCCCGGGGACCAAACACTGAAGCTTTCTTT

d_call: NA
v_call: TRBV11-3
j_call: TRBJ1-1
clone_size: many
cdr3_aa: CASSFSTKGEAFF
cdr3_nt: TGTGCCAGCAGTTTTAGTACCAAGGGTGAAGCTTTCTTT

d_call: NA
v_call: TRBV28
j_call: TRBJ2-5
clone_size: many
cdr3_aa: CASSPGSESQYF
cdr3_nt: TGTGCCAGCAGTCCGGGATCGGAGAGCCAGTACTTC

d_call: TRBD1
v_call: TRBV7-8
j_call: TRBJ2-7
clone_size: many
cdr3_aa: CASSLGLRDRGHEQYF
cdr3_nt: TGTGCCAGCAGCTTAGGATTGAGGGACAGGGGGCACGAGCAGTACTTC

d_call: NA
v_call: TRBV7-2
j_call: TRBJ1-2
clone_size: many
cdr3_aa: CASSLKFGSGYTF
cdr3_nt: TGTGCCAGCAGCTTAAAATTTGGTAGCGGCTACACCTTC

d_call: NA
v_call: TRBV30
j_call: TRBJ2-2
clone_size: NA
cdr3_aa: CAWSPRTRDSGELFF
cdr3_nt: TGTGCCTGGAGTCCACGCACCAGGGATTCCGGGGAGCTGTTTTTT

d_call: NA
v_call: TRBV5-6
j_call: TRBJ1-5
clone_size: many
cdr3_aa: CASSLVPGSQPQHF
cdr3_nt: TGTGCCAGCAGCTTGGTTCCGGGCAGTCAGCCCCAGCATTTT

d_call: NA
v_call: TRBV27
j_call: TRBJ2-7
clone_size: NA
cdr3_aa: CASSLSVWGSYEQYF
cdr3_nt: TGTGCCAGCAGTTTATCAGTGTGGGGGTCCTACGAGCAGTACTTC

d_call: TRBD1
v_call: TRBV19
j_call: TRBJ1-5
clone_size: many
cdr3_aa: CATMRRGRENQPQHF
cdr3_nt: TGTGCCACCATGAGAAGGGGGCGAGAAAATCAGCCCCAGCATTTT

d_call: TRBD1
v_call: TRBV2
j_call: TRBJ2-7
clone_size: NA
cdr3_aa: CASRAGTGDIEYF
cdr3_nt: TGTGCCAGCAGAGCCGGGACAGGCGATATAGAGTACTTC

d_call: TRBD1
v_call: TRBV28
j_call: TRBJ1-2
clone_size: many
cdr3_aa: CASSLLQGAGGYTF
cdr3_nt: TGTGCCAGCAGTTTATTACAGGGGGCGGGCGGCTACACCTTC

d_call: NA
v_call: TRBV20-1
j_call: TRBJ2-1
clone_size: many
cdr3_aa: CSARSLRETEQFF
cdr3_nt: TGCAGTGCTAGGTCCCTCAGGGAAACTGAGCAGTTCTTC

d_call: TRBD2
v_call: TRBV7-3
j_call: TRBJ2-1
clone_size: many
cdr3_aa: CASSLWGGAYNEQFF
cdr3_nt: TGTGCCAGCAGCTTATGGGGGGGTGCCTACAATGAGCAGTTCTTC

d_call: NA
v_call: TRBV2
j_call: TRBJ1-2
clone_size: many
cdr3_aa: CASNPRTSNYGYTF
cdr3_nt: TGTGCCAGCAATCCGAGGACGTCTAACTATGGCTACACCTTC

d_call: NA
v_call: TRBV19
j_call: TRBJ1-2
clone_size: NA
cdr3_aa: CATPPRRDGDYGYTF
cdr3_nt: TGTGCCACCCCCCCGAGGAGGGATGGGGACTATGGCTACACCTTC

d_call: TRBD1
v_call: TRBV14
j_call: TRBJ2-6
clone_size: NA
cdr3_aa: CASSPSTGVGSGANVLTF
cdr3_nt: TGTGCCAGCAGCCCTTCGACAGGGGTAGGCTCTGGGGCCAACGTCCTGACTTTC